Below, 12 T cell receptor beta chains from the same sample are listed, as sequenced in a study of blood T cell repertoires in COVID-19 (TCRdb year 2020). The library was generated by the immunoSEQ multiplex PCR assay. TCRdb retrieved this table from immuneACCESS and kept in-frame rearrangements only. Not all clones are present; in checked studies, unresolved V genes account for under half, and no reason is known for the remainder. The sample table shows approximately 350,000 clones, and 91% are seen once. The top ten clones comprise less than 3.5% of the sample. Input material: peripheral blood. The receptors shown here come from a woman younger than 35 who had recovered from COVID-19.

The chain links TRBV5-6 to TRBJ1-1; D is perhaps TRBD1 (6 bases). The CDR3 covers 15 residues. The germline CDR1 and CDR2 sequences are SGHDT and YYEEEE. The V and J ends lost 4 bases and 1 base respectively, with 14 bases between them. CDR3 nucleotides: TGTGCCAGCAGCCCGGGGAACAGGGAGAACACTGAAGCTTTCTTT. This sequence encodes CASSPGNRENTEAFF.

Only one count was recorded for this clone. The V gene is TRBV28, the J gene TRBJ1-2; the D gene is possibly TRBD1 (5 bases). The CDR3 totals 13 residues. Germline values: CDR1 MDHEN, CDR2 SYDVKM. Trimming removed 5 bases from V and 7 bases from J, with 14 bases in between. CDR3 in amino acids: CASSEAGEGGYTF. CDR3 DNA sequence: TGTGCCAGCAGTGAGGCGGGGGAGGGTGGCTACACCTTC.

V usage is TRBV4-3 and J usage is TRBJ1-2; the match to TRBD1 covers 8 bases. Looked up from germline, CDR1 is LGHNA and CDR2 is YSLEER. J lost 4 bases, V lost 5 bases, and 6 bases had no gene match. The CDR3 consists of 14 residues. The CDR3 sequence: CASSAGQGGYGYTF. CDR3 bases: TGCGCCAGCAGCGCAGGACAGGGTGGCTATGGCTACACCTTC.

V is TRBV28 and J is TRBJ2-2; 10 nucleotides match TRBD2. CDR1 is MDHEN and CDR2 is SYDVKM in the germline V gene. J was trimmed by 5 bases and V by 4 bases; bases with no gene match: 7. CDR3 size: 16 residues. The CDR3 is CASSSLAGVGTGELFF. The CDR3 nucleotides read TGTGCCAGCAGTTCGCTAGCGGGAGTAGGTACCGGGGAGCTGTTTTTT.

The chain has TRBV19 and TRBJ1-2; 11 bases match TRBD1. The CDR3 consists of 17 residues. The V and J ends lost 3 bases and 8 bases, in that order; junction bases with no gene match: 14. The germline gives CDR1 LNHDA, CDR2 SQIVND (reference sequence). The CDR3 DNA follows: TGTGCCAGTAGTATGTCCCAAGGACAGGGGGCTATGGGAGGCTACACCTTC. The encoded protein is CASSMSQGQGAMGGYTF.

This chain uses TRBV6-5 with TRBJ2-3; D uncertain. Trimming cost V 2 bases and J 7 bases, with 13 bases left between them. The CDR3 is 14 residues long. The V gene's germline CDR1 is MNHEY and CDR2 SVGAGI. CDR3 DNA: TGTGCCAGCAGTTACGACGGGTTCGGGTATACGCAGTATTTT. It translates to CASSYDGFGYTQYF.

This clone was seen once. V gene TRBV30 combines with J gene TRBJ2-5, with 13 bases matching TRBD2. The CDR3 spans 15 residues. CDR1 is GTSNPN, CDR2 SVGIG, per germline (reference sequence). J gave up 3 bases and V 1 base, and 2 bases lay outside the gene matches. The CDR3 coding sequence is TGTGCCTGGAGTGCAGGACTAGCGGGAGAAGAGACCCAGTACTTC. Translated, it gives CAWSAGLAGEETQYF. Drawing the rest from reference TRBV30 and TRBJ2-5, the complete variable domain is SQTIHQWPATLVQPVGSPLSLECTVEGTSNPNLYWYRQAAGRGLQLLFYSVGIGQISSEVPQNLSASRPQDRQFILSSKKLLLSDSGFYLCAWSAGLAGEETQYFGPGTRLLVL.

This clone was counted only a few times. V usage is TRBV19 and J usage is TRBJ2-7; perhaps TRBD2 as D (6 bases). This CDR3 is built from 14 residues. Per germline, CDR1 LNHDA and CDR2 SQIVND (reference sequence). V was pared by 3 bases and J by 0 bases, with 9 bases between. The CDR3 reads CASSMGGSSYEQYV. The CDR3 coding sequence is TGTGCCAGTAGTATGGGGGGTAGCTCCTACGAGCAGTACGTC.

The rearrangement uses TRBV28 and TRBJ2-4; TRBD2 matches at 8 bases. In germline, CDR1 is MDHEN, CDR2 SYDVKM. V lost 3 bases, J lost 6 bases, and 7 bases stayed unmatched. This CDR3 has 15 residues. CDR3 DNA: TGTGCCAGCAGTTTTTCGGCGGGAGGCACAAACATTCAGTACTTC. Protein product: CASSFSAGGTNIQYF.

The chain recombines TRBV27 with TRBJ2-1; D is uncertain. This CDR3 spans 15 amino acids. V was pared by 2 bases and J by 2 bases, with 10 bases between. From germline, CDR1 is MNHEY and CDR2 SMNVEV (reference sequence). CDR3 region: CASSLVVSPYNEQFF. For the CDR3, the DNA is TGTGCCAGCAGTTTAGTTGTTAGCCCCTACAATGAGCAGTTCTTC.

The CDR3 loop is CSVASGTYNEQFF. The CDR3 coding sequence is TGCAGCGTTGCTAGCGGGACATACAATGAGCAGTTCTTC. J is TRBJ2-1 and V is TRBV29-1, with TRBD2 matching over 9 bases. Germline V lookup: CDR1 SQVTM, CDR2 ANQGSEA. V trimming: 4 bases; J trimming: 4 bases; junction bases outside the gene matches: 2. The CDR3 contains 13 residues.

V is TRBV11-2 and J is TRBJ1-4; D ambiguous. This CDR3 has 20 amino acids. Trimming took 0 bases from V and 0 from J, leaving 20 bases between them. The germline CDR1 and CDR2 sequences are SGHAT and FQNNGV. The CDR3 bases are TGTGCCAGCAGCTTAGATCACTACGCCGGTTTCCTCGCAACTAATGAAAAACTGTTTTTT. Its protein is CASSLDHYAGFLATNEKLFF.